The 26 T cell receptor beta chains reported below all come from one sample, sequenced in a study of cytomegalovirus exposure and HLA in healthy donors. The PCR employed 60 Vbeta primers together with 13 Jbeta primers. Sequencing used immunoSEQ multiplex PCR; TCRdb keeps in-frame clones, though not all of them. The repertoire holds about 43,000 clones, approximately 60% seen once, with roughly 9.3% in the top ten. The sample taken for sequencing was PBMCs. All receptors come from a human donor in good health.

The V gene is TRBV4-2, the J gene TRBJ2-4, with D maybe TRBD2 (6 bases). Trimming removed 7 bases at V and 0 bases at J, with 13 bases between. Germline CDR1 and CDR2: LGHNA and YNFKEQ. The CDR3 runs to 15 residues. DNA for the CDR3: TGTGCCAGCATGGGAGGTAGCGGAGCCAAAAACATTCAGTACTTC. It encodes CASMGGSGAKNIQYF.

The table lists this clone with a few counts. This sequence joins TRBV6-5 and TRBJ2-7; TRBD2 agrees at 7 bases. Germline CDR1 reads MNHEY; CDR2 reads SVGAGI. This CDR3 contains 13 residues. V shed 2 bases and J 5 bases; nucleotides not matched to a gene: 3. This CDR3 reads CASSYPGTNEQYF. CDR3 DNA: TGTGCCAGCAGTTACCCCGGGACTAACGAGCAGTACTTC.

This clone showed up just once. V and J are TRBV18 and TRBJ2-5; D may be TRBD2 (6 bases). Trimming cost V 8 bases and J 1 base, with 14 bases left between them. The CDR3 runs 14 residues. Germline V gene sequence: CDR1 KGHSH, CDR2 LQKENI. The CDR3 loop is CASHRAGSQETQYF. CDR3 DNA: TGTGCCAGCCATAGGGCGGGGTCCCAAGAGACCCAGTACTTC.

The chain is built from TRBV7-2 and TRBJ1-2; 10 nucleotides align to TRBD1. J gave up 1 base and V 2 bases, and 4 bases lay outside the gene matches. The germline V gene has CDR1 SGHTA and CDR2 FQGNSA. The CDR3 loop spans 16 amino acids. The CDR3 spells CASSLLGTGVNYGYTF. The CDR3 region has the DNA TGTGCCAGCAGCTTACTAGGGACAGGGGTTAACTATGGCTACACCTTC.

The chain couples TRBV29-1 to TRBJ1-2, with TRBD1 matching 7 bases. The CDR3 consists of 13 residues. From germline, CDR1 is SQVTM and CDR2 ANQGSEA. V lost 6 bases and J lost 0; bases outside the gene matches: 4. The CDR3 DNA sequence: TGCAGCGTGCTACAGGGGCCTAACTATGGCTACACCTTC. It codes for CSVLQGPNYGYTF.

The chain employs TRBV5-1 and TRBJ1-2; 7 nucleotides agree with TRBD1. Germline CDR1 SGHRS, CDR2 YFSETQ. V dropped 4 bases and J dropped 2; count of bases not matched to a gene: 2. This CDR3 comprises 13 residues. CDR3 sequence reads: CASSQTGNYGYTF. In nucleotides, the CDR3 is TGCGCCAGCAGCCAGACAGGGAACTATGGCTACACCTTC.

DNA for the CDR3: TGTGCCAGCAGTTACTCGGGACAGGGCTCCTACGAGCAGTACTTC. This gives the protein CASSYSGQGSYEQYF. The chain couples TRBV6-5 to TRBJ2-7; 9 bases line up with TRBD1. The CDR3 is 15 amino acids. Trimming at V came to 0 bases and at J to 0 bases, leaving 0 bases not matched to a gene. Germline values: CDR1 MNHEY, CDR2 SVGAGI.

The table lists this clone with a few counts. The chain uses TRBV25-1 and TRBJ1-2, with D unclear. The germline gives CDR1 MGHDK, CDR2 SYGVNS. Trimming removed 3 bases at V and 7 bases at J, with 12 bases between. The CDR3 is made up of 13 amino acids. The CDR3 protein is CASSDPGYLGYTF. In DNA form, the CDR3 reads TGTGCCAGCAGTGATCCCGGGTATCTTGGCTACACCTTC.

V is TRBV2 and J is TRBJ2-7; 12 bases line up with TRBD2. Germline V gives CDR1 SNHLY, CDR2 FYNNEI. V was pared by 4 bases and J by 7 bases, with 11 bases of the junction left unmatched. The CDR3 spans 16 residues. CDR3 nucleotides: TGTGCCAGCAGTGTACGTGCTAGCGGGGGGGCCGGTGAGCAGTACTTC. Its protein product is CASSVRASGGAGEQYF.

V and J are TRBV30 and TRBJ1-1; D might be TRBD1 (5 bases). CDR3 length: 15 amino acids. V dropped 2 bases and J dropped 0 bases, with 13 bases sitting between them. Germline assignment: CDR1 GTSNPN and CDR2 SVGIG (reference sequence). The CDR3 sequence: CAWSYGRAMNTEAFF. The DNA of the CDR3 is TGTGCCTGGAGTTACGGCAGGGCCATGAACACTGAAGCTTTCTTT.

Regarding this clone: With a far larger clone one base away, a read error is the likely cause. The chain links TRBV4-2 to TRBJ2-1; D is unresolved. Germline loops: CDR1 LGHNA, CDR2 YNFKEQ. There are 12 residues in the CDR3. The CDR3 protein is CASSQDNNEEFF. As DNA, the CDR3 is TGTGCCAGCAGCCAAGATAATAATGAGGAGTTCTTC.

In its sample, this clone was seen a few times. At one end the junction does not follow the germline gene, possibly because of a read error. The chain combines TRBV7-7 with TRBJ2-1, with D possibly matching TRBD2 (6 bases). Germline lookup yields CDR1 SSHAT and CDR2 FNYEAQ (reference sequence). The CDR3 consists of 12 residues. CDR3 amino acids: CASSQDGGEQFF. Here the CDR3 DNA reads TGTGCTAGCAGCCAAGATGGGGGGGAGCAGTTCTTC.

CDR3 amino acids: CASSWTSGIKNQPQHF. DNA for the CDR3: TGTGCCAGCAGCTGGACCTCCGGGATAAAGAATCAGCCCCAGCATTTT. V and J are TRBV7-2 and TRBJ1-5; no firm D call. The germline V and J ends were trimmed by 4 bases and 4 bases, with 17 bases remaining between them. In germline, CDR1 is SGHTA, CDR2 FQGNSA. CDR3 length: 16 residues.

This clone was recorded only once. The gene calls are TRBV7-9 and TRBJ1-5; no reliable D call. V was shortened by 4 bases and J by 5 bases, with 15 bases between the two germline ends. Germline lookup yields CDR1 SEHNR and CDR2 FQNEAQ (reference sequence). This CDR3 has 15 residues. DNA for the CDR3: TGTGCCAGCAGCTCGGGAAGCCGGGCGGATCAGCCCCAGCATTTT. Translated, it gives CASSSGSRADQPQHF.

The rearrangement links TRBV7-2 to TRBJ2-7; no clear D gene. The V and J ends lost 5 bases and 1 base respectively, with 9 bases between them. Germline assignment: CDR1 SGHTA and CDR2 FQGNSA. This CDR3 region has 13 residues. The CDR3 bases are TGTGCCAGCAGCCTGAGCGCATCCTACGAGCAGTACTTC. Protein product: CASSLSASYEQYF.

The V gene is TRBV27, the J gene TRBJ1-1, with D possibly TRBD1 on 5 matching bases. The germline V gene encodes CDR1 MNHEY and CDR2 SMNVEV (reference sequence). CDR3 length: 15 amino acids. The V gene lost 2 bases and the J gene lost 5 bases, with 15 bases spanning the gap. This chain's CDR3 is CASSLIPWRGTEAFF. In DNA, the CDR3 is TGTGCCAGCAGTTTAATTCCTTGGCGGGGGACTGAAGCTTTCTTT.

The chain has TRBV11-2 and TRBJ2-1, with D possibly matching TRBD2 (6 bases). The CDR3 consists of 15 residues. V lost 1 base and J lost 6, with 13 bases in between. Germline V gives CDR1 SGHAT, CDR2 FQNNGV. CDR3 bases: TGTGCCAGCAGCTTAGTATGGGACTCCCTCAATGAGCAGTTCTTC. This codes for CASSLVWDSLNEQFF.

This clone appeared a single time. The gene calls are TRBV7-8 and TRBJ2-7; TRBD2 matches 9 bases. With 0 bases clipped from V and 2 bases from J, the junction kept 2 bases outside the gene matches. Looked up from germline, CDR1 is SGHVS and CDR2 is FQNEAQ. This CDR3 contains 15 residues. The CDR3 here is CASSLAGLAPYEQYF. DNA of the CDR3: TGTGCCAGCAGCTTAGCGGGACTAGCACCCTACGAGCAGTACTTC.

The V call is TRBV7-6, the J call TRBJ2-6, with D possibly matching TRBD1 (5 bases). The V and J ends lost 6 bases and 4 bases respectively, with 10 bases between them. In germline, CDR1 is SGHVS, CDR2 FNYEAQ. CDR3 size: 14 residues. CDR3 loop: CASSSGFGANVLTF. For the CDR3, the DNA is TGTGCCAGCAGTTCAGGGTTCGGGGCCAACGTCCTGACTTTC.

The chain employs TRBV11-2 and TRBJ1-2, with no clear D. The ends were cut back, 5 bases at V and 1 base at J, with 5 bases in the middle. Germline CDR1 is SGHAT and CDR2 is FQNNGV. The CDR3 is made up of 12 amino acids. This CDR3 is CASSTYNYGYTF. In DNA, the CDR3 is TGTGCCAGCAGCACTTATAACTATGGCTACACCTTC.

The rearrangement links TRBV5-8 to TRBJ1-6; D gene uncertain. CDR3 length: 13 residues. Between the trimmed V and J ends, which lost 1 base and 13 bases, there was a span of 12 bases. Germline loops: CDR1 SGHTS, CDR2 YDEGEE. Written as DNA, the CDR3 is TGTGCCAGCAGCTTGATACAGCTTCTCCCCCTCCACTTT. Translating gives CASSLIQLLPLHF.

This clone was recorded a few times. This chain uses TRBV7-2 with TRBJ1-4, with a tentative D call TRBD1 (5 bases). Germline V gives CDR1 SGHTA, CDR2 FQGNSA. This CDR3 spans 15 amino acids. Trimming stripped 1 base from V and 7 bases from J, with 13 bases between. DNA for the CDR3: TGTGCCAGCAGCTTAGTTGCGGGGCTCGGTGAAAAACTGTTTTTT. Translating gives CASSLVAGLGEKLFF.

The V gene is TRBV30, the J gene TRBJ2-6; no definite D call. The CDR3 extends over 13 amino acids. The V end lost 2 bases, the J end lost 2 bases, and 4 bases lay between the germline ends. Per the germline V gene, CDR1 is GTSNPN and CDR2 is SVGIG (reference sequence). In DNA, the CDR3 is TGTGCCTGGAGTATTACTGGGGCCAACGTCCTGACTTTC. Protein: CAWSITGANVLTF.

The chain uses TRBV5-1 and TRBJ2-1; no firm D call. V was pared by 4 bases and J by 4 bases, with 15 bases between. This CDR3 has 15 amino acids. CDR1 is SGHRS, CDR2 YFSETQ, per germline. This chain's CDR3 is CASSEPGQLYNEQFF. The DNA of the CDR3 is TGCGCCAGCAGCGAACCGGGTCAACTATACAATGAGCAGTTCTTC.

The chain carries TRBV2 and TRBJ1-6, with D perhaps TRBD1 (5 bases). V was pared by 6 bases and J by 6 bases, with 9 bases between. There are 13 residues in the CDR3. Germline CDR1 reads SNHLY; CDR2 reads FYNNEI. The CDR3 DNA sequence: TGTGCCAGCAGAGGGACTGCTAATTCACCCCTCCACTTT. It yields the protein CASRGTANSPLHF.

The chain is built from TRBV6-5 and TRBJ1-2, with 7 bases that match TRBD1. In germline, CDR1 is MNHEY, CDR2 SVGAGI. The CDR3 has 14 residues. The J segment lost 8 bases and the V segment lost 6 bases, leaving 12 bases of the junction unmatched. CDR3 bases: TGTGCCAGCAGCCAAGGGACAGCCCCCCGAGGCTACACCTTC. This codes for CASSQGTAPRGYTF.